The clone carrying this T cell receptor (beta chain) was seen ten or more times. This sample is part of a study of CD8 T cells in ankylosing spondylitis. TCRdb re-called the 5' RACE reads through MiXCR, storing one row per CDR3 protein. There are approximately 42,000 distinct CDR3 sequences in the sample; about 4.2% occur only once, and about 4% lies in the top ten. The sample was blood, either unsorted or a sorted T cell fraction (not recorded which). The clonotype was recovered from a female donor with ankylosing spondylitis or in good health (not recorded which).

The CDR3 spells CASSVVEESGELFF. The CDR3 region has the DNA TGTGCCAGCAGCGTAGTTGAGGAGTCCGGGGAGCTGTTTTTT. The chain has TRBV9 and TRBJ2-2; D gene ambiguous. The germline V gene encodes CDR1 SGDLS and CDR2 YYNGEE. V was shortened by 0 bases and J by 6 bases, with 9 bases between the two germline ends. CDR3 length: 14 amino acids.